These 26 T cell receptor beta chains share one sample of origin, sequenced in a study of identical twins. TCRdb re-derived calls from the 5' RACE reads in MiXCR, one entry per CDR3 protein. The repertoire holds approximately 230,000 distinct CDR3 sequences, with 6.5% as singletons. These records were also assigned to another study, of T cells expressing NK-cell markers.

Sequencing was carried out using CD8+ T cells sorted from blood. The receptors were gathered from a woman between 18 and 30 years old in good health.

This clonotype was observed a few times. The rearrangement uses TRBV21-1 and TRBJ1-2; TRBD1 reflects the table's D call only, with no check against the DNA. TRBV21-1 is an annotated pseudogene. This CDR3 region has 9 residues. CDR3 sequence: CASEGHGTF. The CDR3 DNA is TGTGCCAGCGAGGGGCATGGGACCTTC.

This clonotype has ten or more counts. The chain combines TRBV7-9 with TRBJ2-5, with TRBD2 as a possible D gene (5 bases). The germline gives CDR1 SEHNR, CDR2 FQNEAQ (reference sequence). V was trimmed by 5 bases and J by 5 bases, leaving 9 bases between them. CDR3 length: 12 amino acids. The CDR3: CASSRTWETQYF. The CDR3, as DNA: TGTGCCAGCAGCCGGACTTGGGAGACCCAGTACTTC.

This clonotype was seen many times. The chain is built from TRBV12-3 or TRBV12-4 and TRBJ1-5; no clear D gene. Trimming took off 5 bases at V and 9 bases at J, with 20 bases between the two ends. CDR3 length: 15 amino acids. The CDR3: CASSHPGGMIRPQHF. DNA of the CDR3: TGTGCCAGCAGTCATCCCGGAGGGATGATTCGGCCCCAGCATTTT.

This clonotype was detected only a few times. This sequence joins TRBV11-2 and TRBJ2-7; D could derive from TRBD1 or TRBD2 (5 bases each). The CDR3 has 15 amino acids. Trimming shortened V by 0 bases and J by 2 bases, and 11 bases separated the two germline ends. Germline-derived CDR1 and CDR2 are SGHAT and FQNNGV. DNA for the CDR3: TGTGCCAGCAGCTTAGAGTTCGGGACGACCTACGAGCAGTACTTC. Amino acid sequence: CASSLEFGTTYEQYF.

The chain is built from TRBV11-2 and TRBJ2-1; TRBD1 agrees at 7 bases. V shed 4 bases and J 0 bases; nucleotides not matched to a gene: 3. The CDR3 is 15 amino acids. From germline, CDR1 is SGHAT and CDR2 FQNNGV. CDR3 region: CASSSGDSSYNEQFF. The CDR3 region has the DNA TGTGCCAGCAGCTCAGGGGACAGCTCCTACAATGAGCAGTTCTTC.

There are a few counts of this clonotype. The chain is built from TRBV27 and TRBJ2-7, with 9 bases fitting TRBD2. The CDR3 contains 14 residues. The germline V gene has CDR1 MNHEY and CDR2 SMNVEV (reference sequence). The junction had 8 bases not matched to a gene; V was cut back by 6 bases and J by 5 bases. CDR3: CASRSLGLAHEQYF. CDR3 nucleotides: TGTGCCAGCAGATCCCTGGGACTAGCCCACGAGCAGTACTTC.

The chain is built from TRBV5-6 and TRBJ2-1, with 7 bases that match TRBD2. From germline, CDR1 is SGHDT and CDR2 YYEEEE. The CDR3 contains 14 residues. V was clipped by 7 bases and J by 1 base; unmatched bases: 5. The CDR3 DNA sequence: TGTGCCAGCCAGAAGCGGGGTTCCTACAATGAGCAGTTCTTC. As protein: CASQKRGSYNEQFF. The complete variable domain, with remaining parts taken from reference TRBV5-6 and TRBJ2-1, reads DAGVTQSPTHLIKTRGQQVTLRCSPKSGHDTVSWYQQALGQGPQFIFQYYEEEERQRGNFPDRFSGHQFPNYSSELNVNALLLGDSALYLCASQKRGSYNEQFFGPGTRLTVL.

This clonotype was observed a handful of times. A junction end diverges from the germline sequence, so it may reflect a read error. The chain has TRBV5-6 and TRBJ2-1, with D hard to call. This CDR3 contains 11 residues. Looked up from germline, CDR1 is SGHDT and CDR2 is YYEEEE. In DNA form, the CDR3 reads TGTGCCAGCAGCTTGGTTCTGGACCAGGCCTTC. This codes for CASSLVLDQAF.

In this sample, this clonotype turned up a few times. J is TRBJ2-2 and V is TRBV20-1; D not certain. The CDR3 totals 12 residues. The V end was cut by 1 base, the J end by 5 bases, with 5 bases between. Germline V gene data show CDR1 as DFQATT and CDR2 as SNEGSKA (reference sequence). This CDR3 reads CSARGQTGELFF. The CDR3, as DNA: TGCAGTGCTAGAGGTCAGACCGGGGAGCTGTTTTTT.

The chain is built from TRBV10-3 and TRBJ1-1; unclear D gene. The length of the CDR3 is 14 residues. Germline V lookup: CDR1 ENHRY, CDR2 SYGVKD. V lost 2 bases to trimming and J lost 1 base, with 8 bases between them. In DNA, the CDR3 is TGTGCCATCAGTGAGATCGGGGAGAACACTGAAGCTTTCTTT. This encodes CAISEIGENTEAFF.

This clonotype occurred a few times. This chain links TRBV15 with TRBJ2-1, with 9 bases identical to TRBD2. This CDR3 has 15 residues. V lost 9 bases, J lost 0 bases, and 6 bases stayed unmatched. Germline values: CDR1 LNHNV, CDR2 YYDKDF (reference sequence). This chain's CDR3 is CATGRSGSSYNEQFF. Written as DNA, the CDR3 is TGTGCCACGGGACGTAGCGGGAGCTCCTACAATGAGCAGTTCTTC.

This clonotype was counted many times. The chain is built from TRBV12-3 or TRBV12-4 and TRBJ2-3; D possibly uses TRBD1 or TRBD2 (6 bases each). The germline V and J ends were trimmed by 3 bases and 4 bases, with 11 bases remaining between them. This CDR3 is 14 amino acids long. CDR3 DNA sequence: TGTGCCAGCAGTTTTCTGAGGGGGGCAGATACGCAGTATTTT. This translates into CASSFLRGADTQYF.

This chain uses TRBV20-1 with TRBJ2-2; a weak D match, TRBD2 (6 bases). This CDR3 comprises 16 residues. V was cut by 6 bases and J by 4 bases, with 21 bases left in between. Germline loops: CDR1 DFQATT, CDR2 SNEGSKA (reference sequence). Here the CDR3 reads CSAPLRPGLFTGELFF. The CDR3, as DNA: TGCAGTGCCCCTCTCAGACCGGGACTGTTCACCGGGGAGCTGTTTTTT.

CDR3 region: CAWAIGSSTDTQYF. For the CDR3, the DNA is TGTGCCTGGGCCATAGGGTCCTCCACAGATACGCAGTATTTT. J is TRBJ2-3 and V is TRBV30; D unresolved. Trimming took off 5 bases at V and 2 bases at J, with 14 bases between the two ends. Germline-derived CDR1 and CDR2 are GTSNPN and SVGIG (reference sequence). The CDR3 sequence is 14 residues long.

This clonotype was seen only a few times. The chain couples TRBV9 to TRBJ2-5; TRBD1 aligns across 8 bases. With V trimmed by 0 bases and J by 5 bases, 9 bases remained unmatched. This CDR3 has 16 amino acids. From germline, CDR1 is SGDLS and CDR2 YYNGEE. The CDR3 sequence: CASSVAQGATLETQYF. The CDR3 region has the DNA TGTGCCAGCAGCGTAGCGCAGGGGGCGACGCTGGAGACCCAGTACTTC.

CDR3 in amino acids: CASSTGFASVYGYTF. CDR3 nucleotides: TGTGCCAGCAGTACGGGCTTTGCATCGGTCTATGGCTACACCTTC. The gene calls are TRBV6-1 and TRBJ1-2; D unresolved. Trimming shortened V by 5 bases and J by 4 bases, and 17 bases separated the two germline ends. The CDR3 totals 15 residues. CDR1 and CDR2 (germline): MNHNS, SASEGT.

The chain uses TRBV11-2 and TRBJ2-5, with D unresolved. CDR3 length: 15 residues. The V gene lost 4 bases and the J gene lost 5 bases, with 17 bases spanning the gap. The germline V gene encodes CDR1 SGHAT and CDR2 FQNNGV. CDR3 nucleotide sequence: TGTGCCAGCAGCTCGTGGACCGACCAGGACGAGACCCAGTACTTC. Its translation is CASSSWTDQDETQYF.

The CDR3 nucleotides read TGCGCCAGCAGCTCGGTAGCGAGGGACGCGGGGAGTTACGAGCAGTACTTC. Residues: CASSSVARDAGSYEQYF. The J gene is TRBJ2-7, the V gene TRBV4-1; perhaps TRBD2 as D (6 bases). This CDR3 contains 17 residues. Germline loops: CDR1 MGHRA, CDR2 YSYEKL. V lost 5 bases and J 4 bases, leaving 24 bases between the germline ends.

The J gene is TRBJ2-1, the V gene TRBV5-6; 10 bases are a match to TRBD1. Germline-derived CDR1 and CDR2 are SGHDT and YYEEEE. Losses at the gene ends were 5 bases for V and 9 bases for J; bases not matched to a gene: 8. This CDR3 is 14 amino acids long. The CDR3 coding sequence is TGTGCCAGCAGTTTTGGACAGGGGGGTAGTGAGCAGTTCTTC. It is translated as CASSFGQGGSEQFF.

The genes are TRBV2 and TRBJ2-1; weak D call: TRBD2 (5 bases). Trimming pared 5 bases from V and 4 bases from J, leaving 21 bases between. Germline lookup yields CDR1 SNHLY and CDR2 FYNNEI. The CDR3 covers 17 residues. The CDR3 loop is CASSPGLDGHRYNEQFF. The CDR3 DNA reads as TGTGCCAGCAGTCCGGGGTTAGACGGGCACCGATACAATGAGCAGTTCTTC.

In this sample, this clonotype turned up many times. The rearrangement links TRBV19 to TRBJ2-1; 7 bases agree with TRBD2. J gave up 10 bases and V 10 bases, and 13 bases lay outside the gene matches. The V gene's germline CDR1 is LNHDA and CDR2 SQIVND (reference sequence). The CDR3 totals 13 residues. This CDR3 is CATREVQSGEQFF. The CDR3 nucleotides read TGTGCCACTCGGGAGGTCCAATCAGGAGAGCAGTTCTTC.

Only a few counts were recorded for this clonotype. The chain couples TRBV10-2 to TRBJ2-3; D perhaps matches TRBD1 (6 bases). CDR3 length: 14 residues. V was cut by 6 bases and J by 2 bases, with 12 bases left in between. CDR1 and CDR2 (germline): WSHSY, SAAADI. The CDR3 spells CASRLDRSTDTQYF. CDR3 DNA sequence: TGCGCCAGCAGGTTGGACAGATCCACAGATACGCAGTATTTT.

The chain is built from TRBV6-1 and TRBJ2-2; the D is unclear. The CDR3 covers 14 residues. CDR1 and CDR2 from the germline V gene are MNHNS and SASEGT. The germline V and J ends were trimmed by 0 bases and 3 bases, with 5 bases remaining between them. This chain's CDR3 is CASSEAVDTGELFF. The CDR3 DNA reads as TGTGCCAGCAGTGAAGCCGTCGACACCGGGGAGCTGTTTTTT.

This rearrangement joins TRBV6-1 to TRBJ1-1; 8 bases map to TRBD1. The CDR3 runs 15 residues. The V gene end was trimmed by 7 bases and the J gene end by 6 bases; junction bases not matched to a gene: 13. The germline V gene encodes CDR1 MNHNS and CDR2 SASEGT. The CDR3 loop is CASTAGGYRSPEAFF. CDR3 in DNA: TGTGCCAGCACGGCAGGGGGCTACAGATCCCCTGAAGCTTTCTTT.

There are many counts of this clonotype. V is TRBV6-2 or TRBV6-3 and J is TRBJ2-1; no clear D. V dropped 8 bases and J dropped 8 bases, with 10 bases sitting between them. The germline CDR1 and CDR2 sequences are MNHEY and SVGEGT. The CDR3 sequence is 11 residues long. The CDR3 bases are TGTGCCAGCTTCCACTTCGATGAGCAGTTCTTC. Translation gives CASFHFDEQFF.

DNA of the CDR3: TGTGCCAGCAGTTTACAGGGAGGAATCAATGAGCAGTTCTTC. It encodes CASSLQGGINEQFF. The rearrangement links TRBV27 to TRBJ2-1; weak D call: TRBD2 (6 bases). The CDR3 spans 14 residues. Trimming shortened V by 2 bases and J by 6 bases, and 11 bases separated the two germline ends. Germline V gene data show CDR1 as MNHEY and CDR2 as SMNVEV (reference sequence).